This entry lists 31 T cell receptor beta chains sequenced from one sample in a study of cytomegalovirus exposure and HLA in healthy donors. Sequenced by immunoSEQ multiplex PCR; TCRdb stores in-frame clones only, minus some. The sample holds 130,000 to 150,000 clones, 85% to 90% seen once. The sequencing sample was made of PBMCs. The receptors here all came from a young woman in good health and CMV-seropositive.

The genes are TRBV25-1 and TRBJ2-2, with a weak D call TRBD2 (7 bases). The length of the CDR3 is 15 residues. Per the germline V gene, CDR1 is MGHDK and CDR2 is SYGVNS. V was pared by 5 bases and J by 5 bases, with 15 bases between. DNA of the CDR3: TGTGCCAGCAGTCGTCGGACAGCGGGGACCGGGGAGCTGTTTTTT. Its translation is CASSRRTAGTGELFF.

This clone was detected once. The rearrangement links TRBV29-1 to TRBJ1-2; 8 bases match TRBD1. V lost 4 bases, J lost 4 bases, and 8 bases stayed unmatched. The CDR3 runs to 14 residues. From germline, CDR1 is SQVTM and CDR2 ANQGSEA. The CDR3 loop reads CSVASGGAGYGYTF. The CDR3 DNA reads TGCAGCGTTGCATCAGGGGGCGCGGGCTATGGCTACACCTTC. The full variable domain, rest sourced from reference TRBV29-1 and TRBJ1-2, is SAVISQKPSRDICQRGTSLTIQCQVDSQVTMMFWYRQQPGQSLTLIATANQGSEATYESGFVIDKFPISRPNLTFSTLTVSNMSPEDSSIYLCSVASGGAGYGYTFGSGTRLTVV.

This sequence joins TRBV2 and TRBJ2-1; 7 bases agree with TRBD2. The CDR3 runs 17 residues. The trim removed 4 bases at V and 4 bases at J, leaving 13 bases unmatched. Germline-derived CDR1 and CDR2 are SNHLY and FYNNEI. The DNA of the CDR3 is TGTGCCAGCAGTGCCGGGACCCAAGCGGGGAAATACAATGAGCAGTTCTTC. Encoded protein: CASSAGTQAGKYNEQFF.

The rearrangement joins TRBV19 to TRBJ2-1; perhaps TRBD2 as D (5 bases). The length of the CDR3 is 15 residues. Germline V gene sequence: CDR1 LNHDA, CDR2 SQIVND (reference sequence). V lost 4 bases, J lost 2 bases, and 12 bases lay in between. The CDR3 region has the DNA TGTGCCAGTAGTACTCCAGCGGAAGCCTACAATGAGCAGTTCTTC. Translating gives CASSTPAEAYNEQFF.

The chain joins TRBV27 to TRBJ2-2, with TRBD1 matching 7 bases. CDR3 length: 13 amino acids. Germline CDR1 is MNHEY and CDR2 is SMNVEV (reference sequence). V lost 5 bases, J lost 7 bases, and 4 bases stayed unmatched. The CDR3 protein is CASSPRGYGELFF. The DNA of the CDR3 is TGTGCCAGCAGTCCCAGGGGGTACGGGGAGCTGTTTTTT.

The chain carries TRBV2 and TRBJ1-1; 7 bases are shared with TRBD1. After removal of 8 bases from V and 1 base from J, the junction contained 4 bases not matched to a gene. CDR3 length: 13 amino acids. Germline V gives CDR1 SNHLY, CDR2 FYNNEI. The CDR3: CASQTGWNTEAFF. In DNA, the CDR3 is TGTGCCAGCCAGACAGGGTGGAACACTGAAGCTTTCTTT.

CDR3 sequence reads: CASSRPSGTPYNEQFF. The CDR3 DNA sequence: TGTGCCAGCAGCCGACCTAGTGGGACTCCCTACAATGAGCAGTTCTTC. The V gene is TRBV27, the J gene TRBJ2-1; D perhaps matches TRBD2 (6 bases). Germline CDR1 reads MNHEY; CDR2 reads SMNVEV (reference sequence). Deletions cut 6 bases from V and 2 bases from J, with 17 bases between. The CDR3 spans 16 residues.

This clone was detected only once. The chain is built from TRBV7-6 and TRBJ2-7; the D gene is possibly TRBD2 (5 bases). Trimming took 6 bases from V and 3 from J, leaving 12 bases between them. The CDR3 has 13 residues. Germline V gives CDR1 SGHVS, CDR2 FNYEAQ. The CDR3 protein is CASRPDEGYEQYF. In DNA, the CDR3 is TGTGCCAGCAGGCCCGATGAGGGCTACGAGCAGTACTTC.

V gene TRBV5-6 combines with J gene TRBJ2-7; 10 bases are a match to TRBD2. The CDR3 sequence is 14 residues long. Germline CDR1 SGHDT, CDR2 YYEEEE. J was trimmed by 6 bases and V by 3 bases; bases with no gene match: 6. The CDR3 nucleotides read TGTGCCAGCAGCTCAGCGGGGGGGCTCCTCGAGCAGTACTTC. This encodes CASSSAGGLLEQYF. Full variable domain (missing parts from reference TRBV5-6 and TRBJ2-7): DAGVTQSPTHLIKTRGQQVTLRCSPKSGHDTVSWYQQALGQGPQFIFQYYEEEERQRGNFPDRFSGHQFPNYSSELNVNALLLGDSALYLCASSSAGGLLEQYFGPGTRLTVT.

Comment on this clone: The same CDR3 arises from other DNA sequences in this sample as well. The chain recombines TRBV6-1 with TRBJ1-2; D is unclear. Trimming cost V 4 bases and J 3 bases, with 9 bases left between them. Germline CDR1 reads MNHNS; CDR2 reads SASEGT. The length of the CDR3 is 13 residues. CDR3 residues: CASSVSPDYGYTF. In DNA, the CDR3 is TGTGCCAGCAGTGTATCCCCGGACTATGGCTACACCTTC.

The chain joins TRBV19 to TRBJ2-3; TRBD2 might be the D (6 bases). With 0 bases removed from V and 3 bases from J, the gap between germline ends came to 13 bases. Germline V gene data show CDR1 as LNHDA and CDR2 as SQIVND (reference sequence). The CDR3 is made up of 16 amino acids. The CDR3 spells CASSIDHTGLTDTQYF. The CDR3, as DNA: TGTGCCAGTAGTATAGATCACACGGGACTTACAGATACGCAGTATTTT.

CDR3 in DNA: TGCGCCAGCATGAGTTTCGGCGGGAGAAACACAGATACGCAGTATTTT. Its translation: CASMSFGGRNTDTQYF. The chain links TRBV5-1 to TRBJ2-3, with 7 bases matching TRBD2. Losses at the gene ends were 6 bases for V and 2 bases for J; bases not matched to a gene: 12. The germline V gene has CDR1 SGHRS and CDR2 YFSETQ. This CDR3 has 16 residues. The whole variable domain, remainder taken from reference TRBV5-1 and TRBJ2-3, is KAGVTQTPRYLIKTRGQQVTLSCSPISGHRSVSWYQQTPGQGLQFLFEYFSETQRNKGNFPGRFSGRQFSNSRSEMNVSTLELGDSALYLCASMSFGGRNTDTQYFGPGTRLTVL.

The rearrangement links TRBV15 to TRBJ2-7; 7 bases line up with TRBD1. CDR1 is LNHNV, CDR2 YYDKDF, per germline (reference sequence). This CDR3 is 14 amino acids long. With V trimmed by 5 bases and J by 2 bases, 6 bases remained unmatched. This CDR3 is CATSFNRGPYEQYF. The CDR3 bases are TGTGCCACCAGCTTTAACAGGGGACCCTACGAGCAGTACTTC.

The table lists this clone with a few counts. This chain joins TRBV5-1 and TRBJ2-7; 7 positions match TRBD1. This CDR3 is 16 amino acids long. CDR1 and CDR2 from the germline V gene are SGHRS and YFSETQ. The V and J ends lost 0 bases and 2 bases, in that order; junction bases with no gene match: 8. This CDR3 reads CASSLDATGNTYEQYF. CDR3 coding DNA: TGCGCCAGCAGCTTGGACGCGACAGGGAACACCTACGAGCAGTACTTC. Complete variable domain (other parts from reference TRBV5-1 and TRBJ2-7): KAGVTQTPRYLIKTRGQQVTLSCSPISGHRSVSWYQQTPGQGLQFLFEYFSETQRNKGNFPGRFSGRQFSNSRSEMNVSTLELGDSALYLCASSLDATGNTYEQYFGPGTRLTVT.

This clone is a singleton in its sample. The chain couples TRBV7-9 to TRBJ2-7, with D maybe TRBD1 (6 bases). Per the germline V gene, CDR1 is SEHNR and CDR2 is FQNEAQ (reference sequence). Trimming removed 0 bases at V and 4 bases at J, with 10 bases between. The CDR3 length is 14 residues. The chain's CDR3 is CASSLAGTLYEQYF. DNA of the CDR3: TGTGCCAGCAGCTTAGCCGGGACACTGTACGAGCAGTACTTC.

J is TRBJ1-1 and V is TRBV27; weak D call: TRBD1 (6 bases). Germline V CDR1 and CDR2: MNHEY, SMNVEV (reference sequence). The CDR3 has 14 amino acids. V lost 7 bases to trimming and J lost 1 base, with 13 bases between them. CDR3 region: CASKVGQRNTEAFF. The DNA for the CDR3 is TGTGCCAGCAAAGTAGGACAGCGGAACACTGAAGCTTTCTTT.

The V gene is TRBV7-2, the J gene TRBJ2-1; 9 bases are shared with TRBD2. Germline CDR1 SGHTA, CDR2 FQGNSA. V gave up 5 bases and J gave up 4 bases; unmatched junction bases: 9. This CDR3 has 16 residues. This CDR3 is CASSPHGAGGYNEQFF. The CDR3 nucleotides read TGTGCCAGCAGCCCGCATGGGGCGGGGGGGTACAATGAGCAGTTCTTC.

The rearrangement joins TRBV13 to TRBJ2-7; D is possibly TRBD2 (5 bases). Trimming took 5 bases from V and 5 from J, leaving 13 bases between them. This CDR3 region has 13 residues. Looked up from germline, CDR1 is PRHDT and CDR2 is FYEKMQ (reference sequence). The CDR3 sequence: CASSPSPGNEQYF. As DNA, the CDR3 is TGTGCCAGCAGCCCCTCCCCGGGGAACGAGCAGTACTTC.

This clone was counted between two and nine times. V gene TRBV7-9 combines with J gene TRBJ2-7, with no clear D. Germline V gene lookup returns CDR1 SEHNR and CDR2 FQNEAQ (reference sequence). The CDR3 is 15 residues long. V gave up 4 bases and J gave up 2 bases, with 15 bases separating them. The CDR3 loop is CASSSPRSPTYEQYF. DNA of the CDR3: TGTGCCAGCAGCTCCCCGAGGAGCCCAACCTACGAGCAGTACTTC. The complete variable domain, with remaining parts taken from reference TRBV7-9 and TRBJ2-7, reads DTGVSQNPRHKITKRGQNVTFRCDPISEHNRLYWYRQTLGQGPEFLTYFQNEAQLEKSRLLSDRFSAERPKGSFSTLEIQRTEQGDSAMYLCASSSPRSPTYEQYFGPGTRLTVT.

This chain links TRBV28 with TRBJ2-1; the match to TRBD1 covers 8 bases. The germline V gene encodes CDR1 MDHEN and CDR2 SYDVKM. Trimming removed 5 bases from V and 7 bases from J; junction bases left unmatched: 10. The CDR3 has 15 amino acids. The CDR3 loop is CASSPPDRVANEQFF. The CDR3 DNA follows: TGTGCCAGCAGTCCACCGGACAGGGTCGCGAATGAGCAGTTCTTC.

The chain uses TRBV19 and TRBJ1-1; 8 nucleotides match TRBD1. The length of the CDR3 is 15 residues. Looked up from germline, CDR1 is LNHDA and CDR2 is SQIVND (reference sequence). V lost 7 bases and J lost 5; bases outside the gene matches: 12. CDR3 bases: TGTGCCAGTACCTTCTCGACCGGGACAGGTACTGAAGCTTTCTTT. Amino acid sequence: CASTFSTGTGTEAFF.

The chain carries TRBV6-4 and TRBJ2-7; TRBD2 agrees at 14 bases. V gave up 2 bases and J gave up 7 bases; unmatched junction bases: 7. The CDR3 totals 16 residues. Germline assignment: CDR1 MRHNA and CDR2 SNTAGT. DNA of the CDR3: TGTGCCAGCAGTGACCTGGGACTAGCGGGAGCTCGAGAGCAGTACTTC. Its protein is CASSDLGLAGAREQYF.

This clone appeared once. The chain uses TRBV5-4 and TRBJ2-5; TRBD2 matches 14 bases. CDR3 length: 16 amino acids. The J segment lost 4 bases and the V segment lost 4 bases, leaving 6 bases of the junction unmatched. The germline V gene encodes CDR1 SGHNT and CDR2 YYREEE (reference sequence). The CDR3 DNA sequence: TGTGCCAGCAGCACGGGACTAGCGGGAGTAGGAGAGACCCAGTACTTC. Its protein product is CASSTGLAGVGETQYF.

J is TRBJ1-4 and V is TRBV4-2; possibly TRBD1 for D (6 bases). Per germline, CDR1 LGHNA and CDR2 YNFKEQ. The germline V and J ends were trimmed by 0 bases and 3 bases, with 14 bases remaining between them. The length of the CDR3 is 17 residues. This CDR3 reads CASSQDRGGAANEKLFF. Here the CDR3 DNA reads TGTGCCAGCAGCCAAGATAGGGGGGGCGCAGCTAATGAAAAACTGTTTTTT.

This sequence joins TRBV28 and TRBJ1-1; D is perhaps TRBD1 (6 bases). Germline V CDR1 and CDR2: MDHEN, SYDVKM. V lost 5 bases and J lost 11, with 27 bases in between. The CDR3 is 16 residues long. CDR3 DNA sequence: TGTGCCAGCAGTCCGCTTCCGGGACATCAATTAGAGGGCGCTTTCTTT. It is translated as CASSPLPGHQLEGAFF.

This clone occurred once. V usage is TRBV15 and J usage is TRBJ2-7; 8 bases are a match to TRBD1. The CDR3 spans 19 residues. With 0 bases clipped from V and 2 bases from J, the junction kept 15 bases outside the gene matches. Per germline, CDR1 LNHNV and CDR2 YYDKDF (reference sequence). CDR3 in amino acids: CATSRDPRGRLDEPYEQYF. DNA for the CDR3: TGTGCCACCAGCAGAGATCCCAGGGGGCGCCTGGACGAACCCTACGAGCAGTACTTC. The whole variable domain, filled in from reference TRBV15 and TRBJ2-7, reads DAMVIQNPRYQVTQFGKPVTLSCSQTLNHNVMYWYQQKSSQAPKLLFHYYDKDFNNEADTPDNFQSRRPNTSFCFLDIRSPGLGDTAMYLCATSRDPRGRLDEPYEQYFGPGTRLTVT.

This chain's CDR3 is CASSVSPRLAGGKTDTQYF. Written as DNA, the CDR3 is TGTGCCAGCAGCGTATCCCCAAGGCTAGCGGGAGGGAAGACAGATACGCAGTATTTT. The chain links TRBV9 to TRBJ2-3; 12 bases are shared with TRBD2. This CDR3 region has 19 residues. Germline values: CDR1 SGDLS, CDR2 YYNGEE. J gave up 3 bases and V 1 base, and 12 bases lay outside the gene matches.

The CDR3 region is CASDKGALNTEAFF. DNA of the CDR3: TGTGCCTCCGATAAGGGGGCCCTGAACACTGAAGCTTTCTTT. The V and J genes are TRBV5-6 and TRBJ1-1, with TRBD1 matching 7 bases. CDR1 and CDR2 from the germline V gene are SGHDT and YYEEEE. There are 14 residues in the CDR3. Losses at the gene ends were 10 bases for V and 0 bases for J; bases not matched to a gene: 9. Complete variable domain (other parts from reference TRBV5-6 and TRBJ1-1): DAGVTQSPTHLIKTRGQQVTLRCSPKSGHDTVSWYQQALGQGPQFIFQYYEEEERQRGNFPDRFSGHQFPNYSSELNVNALLLGDSALYLCASDKGALNTEAFFGQGTRLTVV.

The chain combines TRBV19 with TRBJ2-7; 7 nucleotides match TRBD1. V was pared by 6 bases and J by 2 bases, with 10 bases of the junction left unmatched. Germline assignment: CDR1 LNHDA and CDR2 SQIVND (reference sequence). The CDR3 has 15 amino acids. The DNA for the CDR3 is TGTGCCAGTAGCCTTACAGGGGCCTTTACCTACGAGCAGTACTTC. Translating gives CASSLTGAFTYEQYF.

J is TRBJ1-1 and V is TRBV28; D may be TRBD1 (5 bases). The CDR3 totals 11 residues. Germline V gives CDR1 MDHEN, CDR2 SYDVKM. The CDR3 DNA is TGTGTGGGCCAGGGGAACACTGAAGCTTTCTTT. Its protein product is CVGQGNTEAFF.

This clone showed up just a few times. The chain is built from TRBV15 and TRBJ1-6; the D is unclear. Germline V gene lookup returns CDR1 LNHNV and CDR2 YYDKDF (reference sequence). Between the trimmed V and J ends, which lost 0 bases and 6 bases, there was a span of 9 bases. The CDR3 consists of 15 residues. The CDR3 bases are TGTGCCACCAGCAGAGAGGTGGCCCTTAATTCACCCCTCCACTTT. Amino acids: CATSREVALNSPLHF.